The rows below give T cell receptor beta chains drawn from one sample of a study of T cells expressing NK-cell markers. TCRdb reprocessed the 5' RACE reads, with one entry per CDR3 protein and no DNA. Its listing shows about 160,000 distinct CDR3 sequences. The sequenced sample consisted of blood T cells: a sorted CD56 or NKG2C T cell subset, CD4+ or CD8+ T cells, or bulk PBMC T cells (not recorded which). Receptors were obtained from a woman aged 18 to 75 in good health. The CDR3 runs from the conserved cysteine through the conserved F or W.

CDR3 protein	V gene	J gene
CASSKTGGAIGYTF	TRBV5-5	TRBJ1-2
CASSTPTRWGDEQYF	TRBV28	TRBJ2-7
CSASRSVSSTDTQYF	TRBV20-1	TRBJ2-3
CSARGGSYGYTF	TRBV20-1	TRBJ1-2
CASMPGRSGANVLTF	TRBV2	TRBJ2-6
CSAGKLAGFFYEQYF	TRBV20-1	TRBJ2-7
CASSQADRNNEQFF	TRBV4-1	TRBJ2-1
CASSGLAQETQYF	TRBV12-3/TRBV12-4	TRBJ2-5
CSAPLGDYGYTF	TRBV20-1	TRBJ1-2
CASSTGRLQPQHF	TRBV19	TRBJ1-5
CSAVDRGYGYTF	TRBV20-1	TRBJ1-2
CASSLLRSEAFF	TRBV5-6	TRBJ1-1
CATSDPQVSYEQYF	TRBV24-1	TRBJ2-7
CASNGQGANYGYTF	TRBV2	TRBJ1-2
CSASWQESTDTQYF	TRBV20-1	TRBJ2-3
CASSQDPTHGTYEQYF	TRBV4-2	TRBJ2-7